This TCR beta chain was identified in a study of T-cell memory formation after mild COVID-19 (dated by TCRdb to the early 2020s). With respect to the entire study: Most TCR sequence clusters were specific to one of the two donors. In two donors, T-cell clones that expanded and contracted after mild COVID-19 were tracked by sequencing TCRalpha and TCRbeta repertoires over time. The cohort was made up of two young adult volunteers, one female and one male, who were previously healthy. Results and caveats for the whole study, not just this receptor: Clones that contracted from day 15 to 85 showed balanced CD4/CD8 phenotypes, whereas a second wave of clones that expanded from day 15 to 37 leaned towards CD4+. The study included only two mild cases, and larger cohorts that include severe cases with pre-infection samples were judged to be necessary. Contracting CD4+ clones appeared mostly in the CM and EM memory subsets, whereas CD8+ clones were enriched in EMRA. The detection of some responding clones in pre-infection memory suggests that pre-existing cross-reactive memory T cells joined the SARS-CoV-2 response. Whether the second-wave clones peaking on day 37 were SARS-CoV-2 specific was not confirmed.

Ficoll-Paque density gradient centrifugation was the method used to isolate PBMCs. The CDR3, from cysteine to phenylalanine, totals 11 residues. The CDR3 DNA has 33 bases and is translated from base 1. In the germline V gene (reference sequence), CDR1 corresponds to LGHDT and CDR2 to YNNKEL. These reads were obtained on an Illumina NovaSeq 6000. cDNA libraries for TCRalpha and TCRbeta were prepared by 5'RACE using constant-segment primers, with sample barcodes and unique molecular identifiers added. RNA was extracted from every sample with Trizol reagent. Library amplification was performed in two PCR steps, and a second sample barcode and Illumina TruSeq adapters were introduced in the second step. Sequencing of libraries was performed on an Illumina NovaSeq with 2 x 150 bp paired-end reads. In the authors' own workflow: With migec v1.2.7, reads were demultiplexed and then collapsed into UMI-guided consensus sequences. With mixcr v2.1.11, UMI consensuses were aligned to TRA and TRB V and J templates and assembled into clonotypes. A clonotype was counted as expanded or contracted only when both edgeR and NoisET called the clonotype significant, with the noise models trained on biological replicates. For edgeR calls, the thresholds were a false discovery rate-adjusted p below 0.01 and a log2 fold-change of 1. As an exploratory analysis of dynamics, max-normalized trajectories of the 1000 most abundant clonotypes were examined with PCA combined with hierarchical clustering. Separately sequenced CD4+ and CD8+ repertoires were used to assign a CD4 or CD8 phenotype to each responding clone. The public reads were reanalyzed by TCRdb: fastp trimming at Q25, MiXCR alignment, in-frame beta chains only. Records with the same CDR3 protein are collapsed into one entry carrying the most frequent genes and DNA. The V and J calls, along with clone size, are taken from TCRdb and not from the paper's own processing. The sample profile shows about 150,000 distinct CDR3 sequences; approximately 15% of them were found once. Roughly 13% of the sample lies in the top ten.

Regarding this clonotype: The antigen this receptor binds is unknown. One end of the junction is discordant with germline, which a read error may explain.

Sequencing used PBMCs or a T cell subset sorted from them (not recorded which). The TCR originated in an adult woman who had mild COVID-19 (a few samples of this study predate the infection). The sample titles of this study are shuffled in the database, so cell type and time point are left out; the donor was told from shared clones. The V and J genes are TRBV3-1 and TRBJ1-2, with the D gene call left open. The CDR3 region: CASSQVGTAYF. The DNA sequence is TGTGCCAGCAGCCAAGTTGGTACAGCCTACTTC.